A selection of T cell receptor beta chains follows, all from one sample in a study of blood T cell repertoires in COVID-19. Sequenced by immunoSEQ multiplex PCR; TCRdb stores in-frame clones only, minus some. This table has hundreds of thousands of clones, approximately 90% appearing once. The sequenced sample consisted of PBMCs or T cells enriched from blood (not recorded which). Receptor source: a woman aged 18-29 years who had recovered from COVID-19. Each CDR3 is given with its conserved first and last residue. Fields, in order: V gene, J gene, CDR3 protein.

TRBV5-4,TRBJ2-1,CASSFARDSRTNEQFF
TRBV4-2,TRBJ2-1,CASSRTSGRMGSYNEQFF
TRBV28,TRBJ1-2,CASSLSTGDGYTF
TRBV9,TRBJ2-1,CASSVAWSSGGYNEQFF
TRBV10-3,TRBJ1-1,CAISDGVNTEAFF
TRBV10-3,TRBJ2-3,CAISESETDTQYF
TRBV15,TRBJ2-2,CATSRDGGGNTGELFF
TRBV9,TRBJ2-3,CASSVGHASADTQYF
TRBV5-1,TRBJ2-3,CASSRWTGTEGTDTQYF
TRBV7-8,TRBJ2-7,CASSSRSTPYEQYF
TRBV11-3,TRBJ2-2,CASSTRTGNTGELFF
TRBV7-3,TRBJ2-6,CASSPQGTTGANVLTF
TRBV24-1,TRBJ2-2,CATSAPGSTSTDTGELFF
TRBV3-1/TRBV3-2,TRBJ1-1,CASSQGGGPGTEAFF
TRBV3-1/TRBV3-2,TRBJ2-1,CASSQLRYNEQFF
TRBV19,TRBJ1-4,CASSLQGTRGNEKLFF
TRBV5-5,TRBJ1-2,CASSPTAGISYGYTF
TRBV5-1,TRBJ1-2,CASSPPGQATHGYTF
TRBV3-1/TRBV3-2,TRBJ2-7,CASSRHPGLAGHEQYF
TRBV1,TRBJ2-7,CTSSQESSSGSVRYEQYF
TRBV11-3,TRBJ2-2,CASSSPGGQNTGELFF
TRBV6-5,TRBJ1-1,CASSYSSTRTEAFF
TRBV18,TRBJ1-4,CASSPRGATNEKLFF
TRBV9,TRBJ1-4,CASSLGTSGVEKLFF
TRBV2,TRBJ2-7,CASRGLDEQYF
TRBV6-2/TRBV6-3,TRBJ2-1,CASSSTGDWQFF
TRBV19,TRBJ2-3,CASSTELAGDTDTQYF
TRBV7-8,TRBJ1-1,CASRATGTGGITEAFF
TRBV25-1,TRBJ2-7,CASSEGGGYEQYF